Following are 21 T cell receptor beta chains from one sample sequenced in a study of shared clonotypes between healthy human individuals. Profiling relied on immunoSEQ multiplex PCR, and the TCRdb table lists in-frame clones only, not all of them. Here the sample spans over 1.4 million clones, over 95% being singletons. The source material was naive CD4+ T cells sorted from blood. The sample's subset: CD45RA+ positively selected. These receptors were taken from a man aged 25-45 years in good health.

As for this clone: Other DNA sequences of this sample code for an identical CDR3. The chain uses TRBV18 and TRBJ2-1, with D hard to call. The V end lost 3 bases, the J end lost 3 bases, and 9 bases lay between the germline ends. Germline V gene data show CDR1 as KGHSH and CDR2 as LQKENI. The CDR3 consists of 14 residues. The CDR3 loop reads CASSPSSSYNEQFF. The CDR3 DNA follows: TGTGCCAGCTCACCTTCTTCCAGCTACAATGAGCAGTTCTTC.

J is TRBJ2-7 and V is TRBV18; D unresolved. The CDR3 extends over 13 amino acids. Germline values: CDR1 KGHSH, CDR2 LQKENI. Trimming left V 0 bases short and J 3 bases short, with 6 bases between. CDR3 nucleotides: TGTGCCAGCTCACCACCGTCCTACTACGAGCAGTACTTC. This encodes CASSPPSYYEQYF.

The chain couples TRBV6-5 to TRBJ2-1; a possible D gene is TRBD1 (5 bases). The ends were cut back, 5 bases at V and 6 bases at J, with 17 bases in the middle. The CDR3 loop spans 15 amino acids. Per the germline V gene, CDR1 is MNHEY and CDR2 is SVGAGI. The CDR3 loop is CASSMQGGVCNEQFF. In nucleotides, the CDR3 is TGTGCCAGCAGTATGCAGGGTGGGGTTTGCAATGAGCAGTTCTTC.

The genes are TRBV5-1 and TRBJ2-1; 7 nucleotides line up with TRBD2. Trimming at V came to 0 bases and at J to 0 bases, leaving 3 bases not matched to a gene. The CDR3 extends over 16 amino acids. Per the germline V gene, CDR1 is SGHRS and CDR2 is YFSETQ. The CDR3, as DNA: TGCGCCAGCAGCTTGGGCGGCGGGGGCTCCTACAATGAGCAGTTCTTC. It translates to CASSLGGGGSYNEQFF.

V is TRBV19 and J is TRBJ2-7; 10 bases align to TRBD1. The CDR3 is made up of 13 amino acids. Trimming took 6 bases from V and 6 from J; bases not matched to a gene: 5. In germline, CDR1 is LNHDA, CDR2 SQIVND (reference sequence). The CDR3 here is CASSATGGGEQYF. As DNA, the CDR3 is TGTGCCAGTAGCGCGACAGGGGGCGGCGAGCAGTACTTC.

V is TRBV5-4 and J is TRBJ2-7; D perhaps matches TRBD2 (7 bases). Trimming removed 4 bases from V and 4 bases from J, with 12 bases in between. Germline lookup yields CDR1 SGHNT and CDR2 YYREEE (reference sequence). The CDR3 sequence is 13 residues long. This CDR3 is CASSKGGGYEQYF. The CDR3 DNA reads as TGTGCCAGCAGCAAAGGGGGGGGTTACGAGCAGTACTTC.

The chain couples TRBV5-1 to TRBJ2-2, with D uncertain. CDR1 and CDR2 from the germline V gene are SGHRS and YFSETQ. Trimming took 3 bases from V and 4 from J, leaving 13 bases between them. This CDR3 has 15 residues. The CDR3 reads CASSWATPGTGELFF. Written as DNA, the CDR3 is TGCGCCAGCAGCTGGGCGACCCCCGGCACCGGGGAGCTGTTTTTT. The whole variable domain, filled in from reference TRBV5-1 and TRBJ2-2, reads KAGVTQTPRYLIKTRGQQVTLSCSPISGHRSVSWYQQTPGQGLQFLFEYFSETQRNKGNFPGRFSGRQFSNSRSEMNVSTLELGDSALYLCASSWATPGTGELFFGEGSRLTVL.

Comment on this clone: The same CDR3 arises from other DNA sequences in this sample as well. The rearrangement uses TRBV7-2 and TRBJ2-1, with D unresolved. CDR3 length: 13 residues. CDR1 and CDR2 from the germline V gene are SGHTA and FQGNSA. Trimming cost V 0 bases and J 0 bases, with 0 bases left between them. CDR3 bases: TGTGCCAGCAGCTTAGCCTCCTACAATGAGCAGTTCTTC. Amino acids: CASSLASYNEQFF.

V usage is TRBV7-9 and J usage is TRBJ1-3; 11 bases align to TRBD1. This CDR3 is 14 amino acids long. V shed 10 bases, J shed 4 bases, and the junction held 6 bases outside the gene matches. Germline V gene sequence: CDR1 SEHNR, CDR2 FQNEAQ (reference sequence). CDR3: CATGDRGSGNTIYF. CDR3 sequence (DNA): TGTGCCACCGGGGACAGGGGGTCAGGAAACACCATATATTTT. Together with reference TRBV7-9 and TRBJ1-3, the CDR3 gives the full variable domain: DTGVSQNPRHKITKRGQNVTFRCDPISEHNRLYWYRQTLGQGPEFLTYFQNEAQLEKSRLLSDRFSAERPKGSFSTLEIQRTEQGDSAMYLCATGDRGSGNTIYFGEGSWLTVV.

The gene calls are TRBV10-1 and TRBJ2-1; 11 nucleotides match TRBD2. CDR1 is WNHNN, CDR2 SYGVQD, per germline (reference sequence). The V and J ends lost 6 bases and 8 bases, in that order; junction bases with no gene match: 21. The CDR3 is 19 residues long. The CDR3 coding sequence is TGCGCCAGCAGAATGACAACTAGCGGGAGAATGCCGAAGGGGGATGAGCAGTTCTTC. Protein product: CASRMTTSGRMPKGDEQFF.

The chain has TRBV19 and TRBJ2-2; D gene ambiguous. The V and J ends lost 10 bases and 0 bases respectively, with 15 bases between them. This CDR3 is 15 amino acids long. CDR1 LNHDA and CDR2 SQIVND come from the germline V gene (reference sequence). The CDR3 loop is CATPRSVSNTGELFF. The CDR3 DNA reads TGTGCCACCCCGCGATCGGTTTCGAACACCGGGGAGCTGTTTTTT.

The chain is built from TRBV6-1 and TRBJ1-1, with D perhaps matching TRBD1 (6 bases). CDR3 length: 17 amino acids. Germline CDR1 MNHNS, CDR2 SASEGT. V was pared by 1 base and J by 4 bases, with 19 bases between. The chain's CDR3 is CASSEGTNRAVGTEAFF. The CDR3 DNA is TGTGCCAGCAGTGAAGGTACCAACAGGGCTGTGGGCACTGAAGCTTTCTTT.

The J gene is TRBJ2-1, the V gene TRBV19; D might be TRBD2 (6 bases). This CDR3 comprises 11 residues. The V and J ends lost 9 bases and 9 bases respectively, with 12 bases between them. Per germline, CDR1 LNHDA and CDR2 SQIVND (reference sequence). The CDR3 DNA sequence: TGTGCCAGCGGGCGGGGAATTGAGCAGTTCTTC. As protein: CASGRGIEQFF.

In regard to this clone: This sample also contains other DNA sequences that code for the same CDR3. This chain uses TRBV7-9 with TRBJ2-7; a possible D gene is TRBD1 (6 bases). Looked up from germline, CDR1 is SEHNR and CDR2 is FQNEAQ (reference sequence). This CDR3 has 12 residues. V was cut by 5 bases and J by 3 bases, with 8 bases left in between. This CDR3 reads CASSRDNYEQYF. CDR3 sequence (DNA): TGTGCCAGCAGCAGGGACAACTACGAGCAGTACTTC.

A note on this clone: Other DNA sequences within the sample encode an identical CDR3. The genes are TRBV5-1 and TRBJ2-1; D gene uncertain. The CDR3 is 11 amino acids. Germline CDR1 SGHRS, CDR2 YFSETQ. Trimming removed 4 bases at V and 6 bases at J, with 5 bases between. The chain's CDR3 is CASSLSNEQFF. CDR3 coding DNA: TGCGCCAGCAGCCTCAGCAATGAGCAGTTCTTC.

This chain uses TRBV2 with TRBJ1-4; D possibly corresponds to TRBD1 (5 bases). Trimming pared 3 bases from V and 7 bases from J, leaving 12 bases between. Germline CDR1 reads SNHLY; CDR2 reads FYNNEI. The CDR3 has 14 residues. Written as DNA, the CDR3 is TGTGCCAGCAGTGACCCGGGACGGGGTGAAAAACTGTTTTTT. Translation: CASSDPGRGEKLFF.

The chain carries TRBV25-1 and TRBJ2-7; D not resolved. CDR1 and CDR2 from the germline V gene are MGHDK and SYGVNS. The CDR3 totals 11 residues. Trimming left V 4 bases short and J 6 bases short, with 7 bases between. In DNA, the CDR3 is TGTGCCAGCAGTGGGGTGTTCGAGCAGTACTTC. This encodes CASSGVFEQYF.

The chain links TRBV18 to TRBJ2-1, with D possibly matching TRBD2 (6 bases). This CDR3 contains 15 residues. V was clipped by 3 bases and J by 4 bases, with 13 bases between them. CDR1 is KGHSH and CDR2 is LQKENI in the germline V gene. CDR3 in DNA: TGTGCCAGCTCACCTATAGGAGGAGGGTACAATGAGCAGTTCTTC. Amino acid sequence: CASSPIGGGYNEQFF.

The chain recombines TRBV7-2 with TRBJ2-6; TRBD1 matches 7 bases. Per germline, CDR1 SGHTA and CDR2 FQGNSA. V shed 8 bases and J 2 bases; nucleotides not matched to a gene: 6. This CDR3 is 15 amino acids long. The CDR3 loop is CASGLGQAGANVLTF. The CDR3 nucleotides are TGTGCCAGCGGATTAGGACAGGCTGGGGCCAACGTCCTGACTTTC.

This chain links TRBV18 with TRBJ1-3; possibly TRBD1 for D (5 bases). Trimming pared 2 bases from V and 8 bases from J, leaving 10 bases between. Per the germline V gene, CDR1 is KGHSH and CDR2 is LQKENI. CDR3 length equals 13 residues. The CDR3 nucleotides are TGTGCCAGCTCACCAAAGGGGCGCGACACCATATATTTT. Its protein product is CASSPKGRDTIYF.

The chain links TRBV15 to TRBJ1-4; D is possibly TRBD1 (5 bases). CDR3 length: 14 amino acids. The germline V gene encodes CDR1 LNHNV and CDR2 YYDKDF (reference sequence). V lost 8 bases to trimming and J lost 7 bases, with 17 bases between them. In DNA, the CDR3 is TGTGCCACCCGGGAGGGGTACCCAAGTGAAAAACTGTTTTTT. Translation gives CATREGYPSEKLFF.